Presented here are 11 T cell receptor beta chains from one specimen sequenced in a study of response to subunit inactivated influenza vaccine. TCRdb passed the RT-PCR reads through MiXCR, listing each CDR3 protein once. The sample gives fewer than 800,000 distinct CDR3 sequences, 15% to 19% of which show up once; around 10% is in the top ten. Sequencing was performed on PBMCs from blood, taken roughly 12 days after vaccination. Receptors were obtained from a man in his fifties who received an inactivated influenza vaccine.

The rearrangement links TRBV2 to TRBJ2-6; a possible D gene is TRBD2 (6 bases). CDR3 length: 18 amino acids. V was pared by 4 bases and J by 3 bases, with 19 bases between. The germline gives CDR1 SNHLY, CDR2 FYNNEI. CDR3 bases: TGTGCCAGCAGTGGGGCTGGGACTCACTTGTTTGGGGCCAACGTCCTGACTTTC. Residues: CASSGAGTHLFGANVLTF.

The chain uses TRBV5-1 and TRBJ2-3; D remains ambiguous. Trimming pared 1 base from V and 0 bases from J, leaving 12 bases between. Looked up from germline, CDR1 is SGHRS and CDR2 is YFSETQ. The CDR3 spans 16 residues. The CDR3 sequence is CASSLRAAPSTDTQYF. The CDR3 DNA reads TGCGCCAGCAGCTTGCGGGCAGCCCCTAGCACAGATACGCAGTATTTT.

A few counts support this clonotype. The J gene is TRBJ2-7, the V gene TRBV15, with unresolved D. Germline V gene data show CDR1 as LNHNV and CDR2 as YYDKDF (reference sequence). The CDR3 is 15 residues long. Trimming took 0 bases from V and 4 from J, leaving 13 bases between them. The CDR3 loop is CATSRDRGRKYEQYF. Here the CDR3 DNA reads TGTGCCACCAGCAGAGATAGAGGCAGGAAGTACGAGCAGTACTTC.

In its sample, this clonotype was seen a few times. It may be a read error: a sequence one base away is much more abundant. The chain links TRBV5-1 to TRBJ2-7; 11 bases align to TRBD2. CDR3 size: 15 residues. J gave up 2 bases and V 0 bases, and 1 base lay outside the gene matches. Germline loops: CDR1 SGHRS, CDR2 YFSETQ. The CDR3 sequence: CASSLASGGPYEQYF. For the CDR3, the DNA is TGCGCCAGCAGCTTGGCTAGCGGGGGGCCCTACGAGCAGTACTTC. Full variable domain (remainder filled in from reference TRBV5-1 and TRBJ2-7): KAGVTQTPRYLIKTRGQQVTLSCSPISGHRSVSWYQQTPGQGLQFLFEYFSETQRNKGNFPGRFSGRQFSNSRSEMNVSTLELGDSALYLCASSLASGGPYEQYFGPGTRLTVT.

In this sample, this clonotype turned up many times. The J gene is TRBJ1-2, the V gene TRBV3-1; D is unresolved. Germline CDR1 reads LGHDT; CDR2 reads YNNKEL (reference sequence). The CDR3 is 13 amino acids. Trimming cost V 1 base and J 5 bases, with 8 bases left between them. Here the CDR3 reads CASSQGTGYGYTF. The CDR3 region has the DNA TGTGCCAGCAGCCAAGGGACGGGTTATGGCTACACCTTC.

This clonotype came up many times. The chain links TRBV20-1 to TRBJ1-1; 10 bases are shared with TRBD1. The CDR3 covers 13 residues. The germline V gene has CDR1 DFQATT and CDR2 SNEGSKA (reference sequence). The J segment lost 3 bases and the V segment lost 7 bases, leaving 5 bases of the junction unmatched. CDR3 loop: CSGPDRGYTEAFF. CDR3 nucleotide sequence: TGCAGTGGCCCGGACAGGGGGTACACTGAAGCTTTCTTT.

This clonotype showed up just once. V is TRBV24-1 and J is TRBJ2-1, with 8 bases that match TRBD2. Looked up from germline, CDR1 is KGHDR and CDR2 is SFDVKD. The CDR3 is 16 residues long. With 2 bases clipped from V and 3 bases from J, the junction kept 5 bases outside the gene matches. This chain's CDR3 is CATSDSNGRGYNEQFF. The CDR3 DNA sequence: TGTGCCACCAGTGATTCTAACGGGAGGGGCTACAATGAGCAGTTCTTC.

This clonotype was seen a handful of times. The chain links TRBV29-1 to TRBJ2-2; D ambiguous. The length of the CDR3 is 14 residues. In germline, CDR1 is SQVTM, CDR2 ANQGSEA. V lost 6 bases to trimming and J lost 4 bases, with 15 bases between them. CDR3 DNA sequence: TGCAGCGTCGCTCTCGGGTATAGCACCGGGGAGCTGTTTTTT. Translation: CSVALGYSTGELFF.

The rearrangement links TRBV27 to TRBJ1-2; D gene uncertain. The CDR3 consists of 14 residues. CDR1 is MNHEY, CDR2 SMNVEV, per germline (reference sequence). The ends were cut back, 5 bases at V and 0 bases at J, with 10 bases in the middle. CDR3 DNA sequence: TGTGCCAGCAGTCGTAGCAACACTAACTATGGCTACACCTTC. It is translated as CASSRSNTNYGYTF.

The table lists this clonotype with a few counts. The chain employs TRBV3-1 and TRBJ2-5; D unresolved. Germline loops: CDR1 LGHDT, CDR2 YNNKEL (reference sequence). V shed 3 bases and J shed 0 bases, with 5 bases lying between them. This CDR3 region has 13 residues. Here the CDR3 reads CASSHPDQETQYF. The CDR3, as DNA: TGTGCCAGCAGCCATCCGGACCAAGAGACCCAGTACTTC.

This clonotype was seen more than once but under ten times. CDR3 region: CASSFGWNEQFF. CDR3 bases: TGTGCCAGCAGTTTCGGATGGAATGAGCAGTTCTTC. The chain is built from TRBV12-3 or TRBV12-4 and TRBJ2-1; unclear D gene. Trimming pared 3 bases from V and 7 bases from J, leaving 7 bases between. The CDR3 is 12 amino acids.